This T cell receptor beta chain was captured in a study of beta chain features in type 1 diabetes. At the level of the study: All samples combined gave over 100 million sorted cells for examination.

This clone was detected only a few times. Its specificity is unknown. General study results and limits: Within patients, naive, central memory and Treg TCRB repertoires seemed more similar than within healthy donors. Shortening of TCRB CDR3s, moderate but significant, appeared in all four CD4+ subsets of Type 1 diabetes patients. In type 1 diabetes patients, VDJ junctions had fewer insertions; deletions at these junctions were more frequent.

Expressed TCRB transcripts were sequenced, since all the RNA that had been isolated was reverse transcribed. The table came from immunoSEQ multiplex PCR; TCRdb's copy has only in-frame clones and leaves some out. The sample gives 250,000 to 300,000 clones, approximately 25% of which show up once; 0.012% is in the top ten. V gave up 6 bases and J gave up 4 bases, with 10 bases separating them. CDR1 SNHLY and CDR2 FYNNEI come from the germline V gene. The CDR3 contains 13 residues. Each of the CD4+ naive, central memory, regulatory and stem cell-like memory populations was sorted via CD45RO/CCR7/CD25/CD127/CD95/CD27.

Sequencing used naive CD4+ T cells from blood. This clonotype originated in a woman younger than 45 with type 1 diabetes. This chain uses TRBV2 with TRBJ1-5; no clear D gene. CDR3 sequence reads: CASRPELNQPQHF. CDR3 nucleotides: TGTGCCAGCAGACCCGAACTGAATCAGCCCCAGCATTTT.